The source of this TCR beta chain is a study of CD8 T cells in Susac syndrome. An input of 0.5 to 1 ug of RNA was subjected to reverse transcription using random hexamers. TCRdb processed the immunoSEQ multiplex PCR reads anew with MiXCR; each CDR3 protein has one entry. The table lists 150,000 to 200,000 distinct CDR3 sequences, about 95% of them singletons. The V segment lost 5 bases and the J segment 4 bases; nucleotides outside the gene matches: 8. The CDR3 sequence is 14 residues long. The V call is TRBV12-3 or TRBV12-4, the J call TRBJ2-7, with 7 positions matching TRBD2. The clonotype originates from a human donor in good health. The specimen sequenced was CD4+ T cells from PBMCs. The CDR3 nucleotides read TGTGCCAGCAGTCCCTCCGCGGGAGAGTACGAGCAGTACTTC. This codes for CASSPSAGEYEQYF.